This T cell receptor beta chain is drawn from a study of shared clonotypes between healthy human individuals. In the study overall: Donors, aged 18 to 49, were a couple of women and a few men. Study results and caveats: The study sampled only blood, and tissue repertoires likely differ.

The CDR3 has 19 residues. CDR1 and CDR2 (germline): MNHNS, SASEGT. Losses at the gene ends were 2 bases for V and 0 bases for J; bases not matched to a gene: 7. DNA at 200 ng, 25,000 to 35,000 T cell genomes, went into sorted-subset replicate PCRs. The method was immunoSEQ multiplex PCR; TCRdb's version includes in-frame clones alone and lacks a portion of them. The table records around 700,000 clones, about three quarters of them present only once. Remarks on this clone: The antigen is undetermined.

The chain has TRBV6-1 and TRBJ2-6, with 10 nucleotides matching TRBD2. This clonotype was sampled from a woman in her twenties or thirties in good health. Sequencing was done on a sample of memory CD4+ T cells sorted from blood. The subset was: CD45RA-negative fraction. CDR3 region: CASSERLASGSSGANVLTF. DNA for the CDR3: TGTGCCAGCAGTGAAAGGTTGGCTAGCGGGAGCTCTGGGGCCAACGTCCTGACTTTC.